This T cell receptor beta chain was retrieved from a study of a mutant IDH1 vaccine in newly diagnosed glioma. Study outcomes and limitations: Changes in top peripheral clonotypes did not appear linked to pseudoprogression. It was about 94% of patients that developed vaccine-induced immune responses.

The assay was immunoSEQ multiplex PCR, and TCRdb's table has in-frame clones only and misses some. The table has about 50,000 clones, 80% to 95% seen once. CDR1 is SEHNR and CDR2 is FQNEAQ in the germline V gene (reference sequence). Deletions cut 1 base from V and 0 bases from J, with 10 bases between. This CDR3 contains 16 residues. Turning to this clone: Its antigen is not known.

This sample's time point: week 35, safety follow-up. The vaccine gave 300 ug of a 20-mer mutant IDH1 peptide subcutaneously per dose. Patients received eight vaccinations in weeks 1, 3, 5, 7, 11, 15, 19, 23. The V and J genes are TRBV7-9 and TRBJ1-5; D gene ambiguous. Sequences were derived from PBMCs, sampled from a glioma patient whose treatment included an IDH1 peptide vaccine. This sequence was found in a man aged 45-60 years with glioma. The CDR3 spells CASSLEVTDSNQPQHF. Written as DNA, the CDR3 is TGTGCCAGCAGCTTAGAGGTCACAGATAGCAATCAGCCCCAGCATTTT.